This T cell receptor beta chain appears in the sequencing data of a study of cytomegalovirus exposure and HLA in healthy donors. Overall study findings and caveats: As a later analysis showed, several of the most significant clusters appeared to be linked to common viral pathogens.

Researchers ran the PCR with 60 Vbeta and 13 Jbeta primers. Here immunoSEQ multiplex PCR was the method, and the copy in TCRdb shows in-frame clones only, minus some. The sample lists around 250,000 clones, 80% to 85% seen once, with about 8% in the top ten. About this clone: The antigen is undetermined.

This sequence was found in a woman aged 60 to 75 in good health and CMV-seropositive. The sample was PBMCs.

The CDR3 DNA sequence: TGTGCCAGCAGCTTCCACAGGGGCAACAATCAGCCCCAGCATTTT. Translating gives CASSFHRGNNQPQHF. The rearrangement links TRBV7-6 to TRBJ1-5; 7 bases match TRBD1. This CDR3 contains 15 residues. Germline values: CDR1 SGHVS, CDR2 FNYEAQ. The trim removed 3 bases at V and 3 bases at J, leaving 5 bases unmatched.